These 27 T cell receptor beta chains were sequenced from one sample in a study of cytomegalovirus exposure and HLA in healthy donors. Clones were sequenced by immunoSEQ multiplex PCR, and TCRdb holds only the in-frame ones, with some missing. The table includes about 260,000 clones, around 90% detected once. The sample taken for sequencing was PBMCs. The receptors were sampled from a woman aged 25-40 years in good health and CMV-seronegative.

This sequence joins TRBV28 and TRBJ1-1, with TRBD1 matching over 9 bases. Germline V gene data show CDR1 as MDHEN and CDR2 as SYDVKM. Trimming took 5 bases from V and 3 from J; bases not matched to a gene: 10. This CDR3 has 16 residues. The CDR3 here is CASSITGTGFYTEAFF. CDR3 sequence (DNA): TGTGCCAGCAGTATCACCGGGACAGGGTTTTACACTGAAGCTTTCTTT.

Of note for this clone: The junction departs from the called germline gene at one end, perhaps through a read error. V is TRBV7-9 and J is TRBJ2-1; D is unclear. The CDR3 runs to 13 residues. Germline V gene lookup returns CDR1 SEHNR and CDR2 FQNEAQ (reference sequence). CDR3 sequence reads: CASSLVGYDEQFF. In DNA, the CDR3 is TGTGCCAGCAGCTTAGTTGGCTACGATGAGCAGTTCTTC. Full variable domain (outside the CDR3, taken from reference TRBV7-9 and TRBJ2-1): DTGVSQNPRHKITKRGQNVTFRCDPISEHNRLYWYRQTLGQGPEFLTYFQNEAQLEKSRLLSDRFSAERPKGSFSTLEIQRTEQGDSAMYLCASSLVGYDEQFFGPGTRLTVL.

The chain joins TRBV6-5 to TRBJ1-1; 8 bases map to TRBD1. The trim removed 5 bases at V and 1 base at J, leaving 3 bases unmatched. The CDR3 totals 14 residues. Per the germline V gene, CDR1 is MNHEY and CDR2 is SVGAGI. This chain's CDR3 is CASSGQGRNTEAFF. The CDR3 coding sequence is TGTGCCAGCAGTGGACAGGGACGGAACACTGAAGCTTTCTTT.

Comment on this clone: Other DNA sequences from this sample encode an identical CDR3 as well. V gene TRBV5-1 combines with J gene TRBJ2-7; D might be TRBD1 (6 bases). The germline V and J ends were trimmed by 3 bases and 2 bases, with 9 bases remaining between them. Germline V gene lookup returns CDR1 SGHRS and CDR2 YFSETQ. The CDR3 has 13 residues. In DNA form, the CDR3 reads TGCGCCAGCAGCTCGACAGGTACCTACGAGCAGTACTTC. Translation gives CASSSTGTYEQYF.

This clone was seen only once. CDR3: CASTIAGGGYNEQFF. CDR3 in DNA: TGTGCCAGCACCATAGCGGGAGGGGGGTACAATGAGCAGTTCTTC. The V call is TRBV13, the J call TRBJ2-1, with 11 nucleotides matching TRBD2. The germline CDR1 and CDR2 sequences are PRHDT and FYEKMQ (reference sequence). This CDR3 region has 15 residues. V lost 7 bases to trimming and J lost 4 bases; unmatched junction nucleotides: 6.

The chain uses TRBV9 and TRBJ2-2; no reliable D call. The CDR3 contains 11 residues. Trimming removed 8 bases at V and 4 bases at J, with 6 bases between. The germline V gene has CDR1 SGDLS and CDR2 YYNGEE. CDR3 protein: CASRSTGELFF. In nucleotides, the CDR3 is TGTGCCAGTCGGTCCACCGGGGAGCTGTTTTTT.

V and J are TRBV30 and TRBJ2-1; the D is unclear. This CDR3 has 14 residues. Trimming pared 1 base from V and 0 bases from J, leaving 7 bases between. Germline V lookup: CDR1 GTSNPN, CDR2 SVGIG (reference sequence). CDR3 in DNA: TGTGCCTGGAGTGCGGTAAGCTCCTACAATGAGCAGTTCTTC. Protein product: CAWSAVSSYNEQFF.

Turning to this clone: Other DNA sequences in this sample translate to the same CDR3. The chain is built from TRBV27 and TRBJ1-5; 7 bases line up with TRBD1. Germline V gives CDR1 MNHEY, CDR2 SMNVEV (reference sequence). This CDR3 is 14 amino acids long. The junction had 3 bases not matched to a gene; V was cut back by 5 bases and J by 2 bases. Here the CDR3 DNA reads TGTGCCAGCAGTCCGGGGACAGGCAATCAGCCCCAGCATTTT. Translated: CASSPGTGNQPQHF.

The J gene is TRBJ2-2, the V gene TRBV13; 7 positions agree with TRBD1. After removal of 6 bases from V and 7 bases from J, the junction contained 5 bases not matched to a gene. Per germline, CDR1 PRHDT and CDR2 FYEKMQ (reference sequence). This CDR3 contains 13 residues. The CDR3 DNA is TGTGCCAGCAGAACAGGGGCCGGCGGGGAGCTGTTTTTT. This gives the protein CASRTGAGGELFF.

The rearrangement joins TRBV28 to TRBJ2-1; 7 nucleotides line up with TRBD1. The length of the CDR3 is 17 residues. Germline lookup yields CDR1 MDHEN and CDR2 SYDVKM. The junction had 13 bases not matched to a gene; V was cut back by 8 bases and J by 0 bases. DNA of the CDR3: TGTGCCAGCCAATCGACTTTACAGGGGAGCTCCTACAATGAGCAGTTCTTC. Its translation: CASQSTLQGSSYNEQFF.

This clone has a single count. The rearrangement links TRBV28 to TRBJ2-7, with D possibly TRBD1 on 5 matching bases. Looked up from germline, CDR1 is MDHEN and CDR2 is SYDVKM. Trimming took off 10 bases at V and 3 bases at J, with 19 bases between the two ends. This CDR3 is 14 amino acids long. CDR3 residues: CATQRVETVYEQYF. DNA for the CDR3: TGTGCCACCCAACGGGTCGAGACAGTCTACGAGCAGTACTTC.

The sample holds one count of this clone. This rearrangement joins TRBV27 to TRBJ2-1, with 7 bases aligning to TRBD2. V lost 5 bases to trimming and J lost 5 bases; unmatched junction nucleotides: 12. The CDR3 runs to 16 residues. Germline V gives CDR1 MNHEY, CDR2 SMNVEV (reference sequence). The CDR3 region has the DNA TGTGCCAGCAGTACCCTCGGCCTAGCGGATAACAATGAGCAGTTCTTC. It encodes CASSTLGLADNNEQFF.

The J gene is TRBJ2-1, the V gene TRBV11-3, with a tentative D call TRBD2 (5 bases). The length of the CDR3 is 15 residues. CDR1 is SGHNT, CDR2 YENEEA, per germline. V was pared by 2 bases and J by 3 bases, with 11 bases between. The chain's CDR3 is CASSLTSGDYNEQFF. In DNA form, the CDR3 reads TGTGCCAGCAGCTTAACCTCCGGGGACTACAATGAGCAGTTCTTC.

The chain joins TRBV4-3 to TRBJ2-7; D is possibly TRBD2 (6 bases). V was pared by 0 bases and J by 2 bases, with 14 bases between. The CDR3 extends over 16 amino acids. Germline CDR1 LGHNA, CDR2 YSLEER. CDR3 loop: CASSQESGGPPYEQYF. CDR3 coding DNA: TGCGCCAGCAGCCAAGAAAGCGGAGGGCCCCCCTACGAGCAGTACTTC.

This chain connects TRBV27 to TRBJ2-1; 7 positions agree with TRBD2. Trimming at V came to 3 bases and at J to 8 bases, leaving 10 bases not matched to a gene. The CDR3 covers 15 residues. Germline V CDR1 and CDR2: MNHEY, SMNVEV (reference sequence). The CDR3 DNA is TGTGCCAGCAGTTTTGCGGCGGGAGTTCTCGATGAGCAGTTCTTC. This codes for CASSFAAGVLDEQFF.

This clone was seen once. The genes are TRBV18 and TRBJ2-5, with D maybe TRBD2 (6 bases). From germline, CDR1 is KGHSH and CDR2 LQKENI. This CDR3 has 16 amino acids. With 0 bases removed from V and 6 bases from J, the gap between germline ends came to 17 bases. The DNA for the CDR3 is TGTGCCAGCTCACCACCTAGGCTGGCGGGAAAGCAGACCCAGTACTTC. It is translated as CASSPPRLAGKQTQYF.

The chain has TRBV7-9 and TRBJ1-5, with 7 bases fitting TRBD1. Losses at the gene ends were 5 bases for V and 6 bases for J; bases not matched to a gene: 7. This CDR3 is 14 amino acids long. Germline lookup yields CDR1 SEHNR and CDR2 FQNEAQ (reference sequence). CDR3 sequence (DNA): TGTGCCAGCAGCAAGACAGGGTACGTTCAGCCCCAGCATTTT. Translation: CASSKTGYVQPQHF.

The chain combines TRBV14 with TRBJ2-1; D gene unclear. The V gene's germline CDR1 is SGHDN and CDR2 FVKESK. The CDR3 contains 14 residues. V was cut by 1 base and J by 4 bases, with 8 bases left in between. The CDR3 reads CASSQVPLYNEQFF. CDR3 DNA sequence: TGTGCCAGCAGCCAAGTTCCTTTGTACAATGAGCAGTTCTTC.

V and J are TRBV4-3 and TRBJ1-1, with TRBD1 as a possible D gene (6 bases). CDR3 length: 17 amino acids. Germline V lookup: CDR1 LGHNA, CDR2 YSLEER. V was clipped by 0 bases and J by 0 bases, with 14 bases between them. CDR3 in amino acids: CASSQELLTGLNTEAFF. CDR3 coding DNA: TGCGCCAGCAGCCAAGAGCTGTTGACAGGCCTGAACACTGAAGCTTTCTTT.

The CDR3: CASRTGLAGVDEQFF. The CDR3 bases are TGCGCCAGCAGAACGGGACTAGCGGGAGTCGATGAGCAGTTCTTC. The J gene is TRBJ2-1, the V gene TRBV10-2, with 14 bases that match TRBD2. Germline loops: CDR1 WSHSY, CDR2 SAAADI. V was pared by 6 bases and J by 8 bases, with 6 bases of the junction left unmatched. The CDR3 is 15 amino acids.

V and J are TRBV7-2 and TRBJ2-7; D call uncertain. The germline V gene encodes CDR1 SGHTA and CDR2 FQGNSA. The V gene lost 3 bases and the J gene lost 8 bases, with 11 bases spanning the gap. The CDR3 covers 12 residues. The CDR3 protein is CASSFDNPKQYF. CDR3 bases: TGTGCCAGCAGCTTTGACAACCCCAAGCAGTACTTC.

The rearrangement uses TRBV6-6 and TRBJ2-1; D uncertain. Trimming shortened V by 6 bases and J by 7 bases, and 16 bases separated the two germline ends. Per germline, CDR1 MNHNY and CDR2 SVGAGI (reference sequence). The CDR3 sequence is 14 residues long. The DNA for the CDR3 is TGTGCCAGCAGCGTAACGGGTGTTCGGAATGAGCAGTTCTTC. Protein: CASSVTGVRNEQFF.

In nucleotides, the CDR3 is TGTGCCAGCAGTCAGCGGGATAGTACTTCCTACGAGCAGTACTTC. Translating gives CASSQRDSTSYEQYF. J is TRBJ2-7 and V is TRBV2; TRBD2 agrees at 7 bases. The germline V gene has CDR1 SNHLY and CDR2 FYNNEI. The V gene end was trimmed by 5 bases and the J gene end by 1 base; junction bases not matched to a gene: 8. This CDR3 has 15 residues.

The V and J genes are TRBV7-2 and TRBJ2-7, with no clear D. Trimming took 1 base from V and 0 from J, leaving 10 bases between them. Germline CDR1 SGHTA, CDR2 FQGNSA. The CDR3 extends over 15 amino acids. This CDR3 is CASSLVMDSSYEQYF. In nucleotides, the CDR3 is TGTGCCAGCAGCTTAGTGATGGATAGCTCCTACGAGCAGTACTTC. The variable domain in full, with the rest retrieved from reference TRBV7-2 and TRBJ2-7, is GAGVSQSPSNKVTEKGKDVELRCDPISGHTALYWYRQSLGQGLEFLIYFQGNSAPDKSGLPSDRFSAERTGGSVSTLTIQRTQQEDSAVYLCASSLVMDSSYEQYFGPGTRLTVT.

The CDR3 sequence is CSVDEGLSEKLFF. The CDR3, as DNA: TGCAGCGTTGACGAGGGGTTGAGTGAAAAACTGTTTTTT. The rearrangement links TRBV29-1 to TRBJ1-4, with D perhaps matching TRBD1 (5 bases). Germline V gene data show CDR1 as SQVTM and CDR2 as ANQGSEA. V lost 3 bases, J lost 7 bases, and 12 bases lay in between. The CDR3 is 13 residues long.

The CDR3 loop is CASSHGLGADEQYF. DNA for the CDR3: TGCGCCAGCAGCCATGGACTAGGGGCCGACGAGCAGTACTTC. The J gene is TRBJ2-7, the V gene TRBV4-3, with TRBD2 matching 7 bases. V trimming: 3 bases; J trimming: 5 bases; junction bases outside the gene matches: 7. The CDR3 is 14 amino acids. CDR1 is LGHNA, CDR2 YSLEER, per germline.

The chain links TRBV28 to TRBJ2-7, with D perhaps given as TRBD1 or TRBD2 (5 bases each). CDR3 size: 13 residues. Between the trimmed V and J ends, which lost 3 bases and 2 bases, there was a span of 8 bases. Germline V gene data show CDR1 as MDHEN and CDR2 as SYDVKM. CDR3 region: CASSFTGPYEQYF. CDR3 DNA sequence: TGTGCCAGCAGTTTTACGGGACCCTACGAGCAGTACTTC.